Listed here is a single TCR beta chain. V lost 5 bases and J lost 1; bases outside the gene matches: 4. The CDR3 has 16 residues. The germline V gene encodes CDR1 MNHEY and CDR2 SMNVEV (reference sequence). The PCR employed 60 Vbeta primers together with 13 Jbeta primers. Method: immunoSEQ multiplex PCR; TCRdb's copy keeps in-frame clones and lacks some. The sample lists fewer than 150,000 clones, over 60% seen once, with 3% to 3.5% in the top ten. This record comes from a study of cytomegalovirus exposure and HLA in healthy donors. V usage is TRBV27 and J usage is TRBJ2-6, with 8 nucleotides matching TRBD1. The source is a man aged 35-49 years in good health and CMV-seronegative. Sequenced: PBMCs. The chain's CDR3 is CASSRDRGSGANVLTF. CDR3 in DNA: TGTGCCAGCAGTCGAGACAGGGGATCTGGGGCCAACGTCCTGACTTTC.